These 14 T cell receptor beta chains were sequenced from one sample in a study of immune heterogeneity within non-small cell lung tumors. Amplifying TCR beta CDR3 involved multiplex PCR carried out with 32 V and 13 J primers. A single record per CDR3 protein comes from TCRdb applying MiXCR to the multiplex PCR reads. Of approximately 12,000 distinct CDR3 sequences in the sample, around 21% are singletons; the top ten hold 3.5% to 5.5%. The template consisted of bulk tumor genomic DNA, with roughly 0.6 ug used per sample. Several biopsies per primary tumor, spaced far apart, were taken during surgery. Curative surgery was performed on patients who had untreated, newly diagnosed non-small cell lung cancer. Sequencing was performed on lung tumor tissue. These receptors all come from a man in his sixties with non-small cell lung cancer.

Notes on this clonotype: A much larger clone lies one base from this, so it may be a read error. The rearrangement links TRBV12-3 or TRBV12-4 to TRBJ2-7; 8 positions match TRBD1. J was trimmed by 4 bases and V by 0 bases; bases with no gene match: 5. The CDR3 extends over 15 amino acids. CDR3 amino acids: CASSLAPGGLYEQYF. DNA for the CDR3: TGTGCCAGCAGTTTAGCGCCAGGGGGCTTGTACGAGCAGTACTTC.

The chain combines TRBV12-3 or TRBV12-4 with TRBJ2-2; D not resolved. The CDR3 covers 11 residues. Trimming left V 3 bases short and J 10 bases short, with 6 bases between. The CDR3 region is CASSFSQELFF. CDR3 bases: TGTGCCAGCAGTTTCAGCCAGGAGCTGTTTTTT.

This clonotype was seen a handful of times. The J gene is TRBJ1-5, the V gene TRBV29-1; tentatively, D is TRBD1 (5 bases). Germline lookup yields CDR1 SQVTM and CDR2 ANQGSEA. Trimming left V 4 bases short and J 4 bases short, with 26 bases between. The CDR3 has 18 amino acids. CDR3 sequence reads: CSVGQDSGLQTRNQPQHF. The CDR3 DNA is TGCAGCGTTGGCCAGGATTCGGGACTCCAAACGAGGAATCAGCCCCAGCATTTT.

The chain uses TRBV30 and TRBJ2-7, with TRBD2 matching over 7 bases. V shed 4 bases and J 0 bases; nucleotides not matched to a gene: 3. The CDR3 loop spans 13 amino acids. Looked up from germline, CDR1 is GTSNPN and CDR2 is SVGIG (reference sequence). The CDR3 here is CAWTSGNSYEQYF. CDR3 bases: TGTGCCTGGACCAGCGGGAACTCCTACGAGCAGTACTTC.

The J gene is TRBJ2-7, the V gene TRBV20-1; D ambiguous. Germline assignment: CDR1 DFQATT and CDR2 SNEGSKA (reference sequence). Trimming stripped 2 bases from V and 5 bases from J, with 13 bases between. The CDR3 contains 13 residues. CDR3 coding DNA: TGCAGTGCTAGATTCCCGTCTGAAAACGAGCAGTACTTC. It codes for CSARFPSENEQYF.

This clonotype was seen a few times. The V gene is TRBV20-1, the J gene TRBJ2-7; TRBD2 matches at 13 bases. The germline V gene has CDR1 DFQATT and CDR2 SNEGSKA (reference sequence). V lost 6 bases and J lost 3; bases outside the gene matches: 2. This CDR3 has 13 residues. The CDR3 here is CSARTSGSYEQYF. The CDR3 coding sequence is TGCAGTGCGAGGACTAGCGGGAGCTACGAGCAGTACTTC.

A few counts support this clonotype. This chain uses TRBV7-2 with TRBJ1-6; D not certain. Germline V gene sequence: CDR1 SGHTA, CDR2 FQGNSA. Trimming shortened V by 6 bases and J by 3 bases, and 15 bases separated the two germline ends. This CDR3 spans 16 amino acids. CDR3 region: CASRSRVTDYNSPLHF. The CDR3 DNA reads TGTGCCAGCAGGTCTCGAGTGACCGACTATAATTCACCCCTCCACTTT.

This clonotype is deemed medium-sized (0.01 to 0.1%). V usage is TRBV30 and J usage is TRBJ2-7; perhaps TRBD1 as D (6 bases). Trimming stripped 2 bases from V and 0 bases from J, with 8 bases between. This CDR3 has 13 amino acids. In germline, CDR1 is GTSNPN, CDR2 SVGIG (reference sequence). The CDR3 sequence: CAWSLGASYEQYF. CDR3 nucleotide sequence: TGTGCCTGGAGTTTGGGGGCCTCCTACGAGCAGTACTTC. The full variable domain, completed using reference TRBV30 and TRBJ2-7, is SQTIHQWPATLVQPVGSPLSLECTVEGTSNPNLYWYRQAAGRGLQLLFYSVGIGQISSEVPQNLSASRPQDRQFILSSKKLLLSDSGFYLCAWSLGASYEQYFGPGTRLTVT.

This clonotype has only a few counts. Germline is not matched at one junction end, which may reflect a read error. V usage is TRBV11-3 and J usage is TRBJ1-1, with D uncertain. Germline lookup yields CDR1 SGHNT and CDR2 YENEEA. This CDR3 has 14 amino acids. CDR3 DNA: TGTGCCAGCAGCCTAGACCCCGAGAACACTGAAGCTTTCTTT. Translation gives CASSLDPENTEAFF.

A word on this clonotype: Given a much more abundant clone one base away, this may be a read error. The chain joins TRBV10-1 to TRBJ2-7; 10 bases align to TRBD2. This CDR3 has 15 amino acids. V trimming: 6 bases; J trimming: 9 bases; junction bases outside the gene matches: 14. Germline CDR1 is WNHNN and CDR2 is SYGVQD (reference sequence). The CDR3 DNA sequence: TGCGCCAGCAGCCGTAGCGGGAGGTTACATACCGTGCAGTACTTC. Its translation is CASSRSGRLHTVQYF.

This clonotype was detected only a few times. The chain is built from TRBV12-3 or TRBV12-4 and TRBJ2-7; 8 nucleotides agree with TRBD1. The CDR3 length is 15 residues. V trimming: 7 bases; J trimming: 5 bases; junction bases outside the gene matches: 13. CDR3: CASTRWTGWSDEQYF. CDR3 DNA: TGTGCCAGCACCCGATGGACAGGGTGGTCCGACGAGCAGTACTTC.

Points on this clonotype: It is likely a read error, because the conserved phenylalanine at the end of the CDR3 is missing. It is unclear where the CDR3 begins or ends on the DNA, so no DNA is shown, and the CDR3 is as TCRdb lists it. Here the CDR3 reads CASNPGPLSVFGP. The chain employs TRBV11-2 and TRBJ2-3; the D call in the table, TRBD1, was not verified against the DNA. Germline V gene sequence: CDR1 SGHAT, CDR2 FQNNGV. The CDR3 is 13 residues long, counting both termini.

Of note for this clonotype: This clone may be a read error of a much larger clone one base away. V usage is TRBV12-3 or TRBV12-4 and J usage is TRBJ1-1, with D unresolved. CDR3 length equals 12 residues. In DNA form, the CDR3 reads TGTGTCAGCAGGTTGGTGGGGTCCGAAGCTTTCTTT. This codes for CVSRLVGSEAFF.

Worth noting for this clonotype: One base away lies a much larger clone, so this may be a sequencing read error. The chain carries TRBV28 and TRBJ2-7; 7 bases align to TRBD1. The CDR3 consists of 13 residues. CDR1 and CDR2 from the germline V gene are MDHEN and SYDVKM. CDR3 nucleotide sequence: TGTGTCAGCAATCCAGGGGGCTCCTACGAGCAGTACTTC. As protein: CVSNPGGSYEQYF.